The clone carrying this T cell receptor beta chain was counted at least ten times. Its target is not known. Trimming left V 3 bases short and J 6 bases short, with 13 bases between. The CDR3 loop spans 14 amino acids. Germline V lookup: CDR1 MNHEY, CDR2 SVGAGI. Relying on iRepertoire HTBI primers and Arm-PCR of CDR3 regions, the team built TCR beta libraries. Via MiXCR, TCRdb re-called the multiplex PCR reads, giving one row per CDR3 protein. Among approximately 540,000 distinct CDR3 sequences listed, approximately 12% were seen once. This specimen comes from a study of regulatory T cells in long-lasting Graves disease. As to time point: newly diagnosed GD, antithyroid drugs for less than 3 months. PBMCs provided the RNA from which the TCR library was made. Overall study results and limits: Sharing of public clonotypes was greater in persistent patients (around 3,000) than in new patients (almost 1,000). Among samples with persistent disease, TRBV28, TRBJ1-2 and TRBJ2-5 were favored.

A further study also used this sample, focusing on T cells in Graves' hyperthyroidism and ophthalmopathy. That source reports: Most expanded thyroid clonotypes above 0.001 recurred in blood. Patients with ophthalmopathy were separated from those with stable hyperthyroidism by a 13 V-J model.

This clonotype originated in a woman aged 25 to 39 with Graves disease. The chain has TRBV6-5 and TRBJ2-3; perhaps TRBD2 as D (6 bases). Sequencing was performed on peripheral blood mononuclear cells (PBMCs), taken at new diagnosis, from a patient treated with antithyroid drugs. The DNA of the CDR3 is TGTGCCAGCAGTTATCAGCTTCTAGCGGATACGCAGTATTTT. Translation: CASSYQLLADTQYF.